These 24 T cell receptor beta chains came from one sample sequenced in a study of cytomegalovirus exposure and HLA in healthy donors. A multiplex PCR was run with 60 Vbeta primers and 13 Jbeta primers. Using immunoSEQ multiplex PCR, the repertoire was profiled, and TCRdb retains in-frame clones only, with some absent. The sample has 130,000 to 150,000 clones, roughly 80% seen once. Input material: PBMCs. Receptors were obtained from a woman aged 40 to 55 in good health and CMV-seropositive.

The V and J genes are TRBV5-6 and TRBJ2-7; no clear D gene. The CDR3 is 14 amino acids. Germline V gene data show CDR1 as SGHDT and CDR2 as YYEEEE. V was trimmed by 0 bases and J by 3 bases, leaving 10 bases between them. The DNA for the CDR3 is TGTGCCAGCAGCTTGGACCCAGGCTTCTACGAGCAGTACTTC. Its translation: CASSLDPGFYEQYF.

V and J are TRBV5-1 and TRBJ2-2; possible D gene TRBD2, 6 bases. CDR1 SGHRS and CDR2 YFSETQ come from the germline V gene. This CDR3 is built from 18 residues. V was pared by 5 bases and J by 0 bases, with 20 bases between. The CDR3 nucleotides read TGCGCCAGCAGTCCTATAGCGGAGATTCTTACGAACACCGGGGAGCTGTTTTTT. The encoded protein is CASSPIAEILTNTGELFF.

The rearrangement uses TRBV4-1 and TRBJ2-1; 13 bases fit TRBD2. The germline CDR1 and CDR2 sequences are MGHRA and YSYEKL. The CDR3 is 19 residues long. Trimming cost V 3 bases and J 0 bases; bases outside gene matches: 8. The CDR3 region is CASSQAGTSGASSYNEQFF. DNA of the CDR3: TGCGCCAGCAGCCAGGCCGGGACTAGCGGGGCCAGCTCCTACAATGAGCAGTTCTTC.

The V call is TRBV2, the J call TRBJ1-5, with 11 bases matching TRBD1. V was clipped by 3 bases and J by 7 bases; unmatched bases: 11. Germline V gene data show CDR1 as SNHLY and CDR2 as FYNNEI. CDR3 size: 17 residues. CDR3 coding DNA: TGTGCCAGCAGTGAGATTGGACAGGGGGCATTCTGGCAGCCCCAGCATTTT. It yields the protein CASSEIGQGAFWQPQHF.

This chain uses TRBV5-1 with TRBJ2-3, with TRBD2 matching 10 bases. Trimming cost V 0 bases and J 2 bases; bases outside gene matches: 3. The CDR3 runs to 16 residues. Germline-derived CDR1 and CDR2 are SGHRS and YFSETQ. The CDR3 reads CASSLGSGGNTDTQYF. The CDR3 coding sequence is TGCGCCAGCAGCTTGGGTAGCGGGGGGAACACAGATACGCAGTATTTT.

This clone appeared once. The chain carries TRBV5-6 and TRBJ1-2; 7 bases map to TRBD1. This CDR3 is built from 15 residues. With 3 bases clipped from V and 2 bases from J, the junction kept 7 bases outside the gene matches. CDR1 SGHDT and CDR2 YYEEEE come from the germline V gene. Here the CDR3 DNA reads TGTGCCAGCAGCTCGCTGGACAGGTTGAACTATGGCTACACCTTC. It codes for CASSSLDRLNYGYTF.

This chain links TRBV5-4 with TRBJ1-2; 8 nucleotides line up with TRBD1. V lost 4 bases to trimming and J lost 3 bases; unmatched junction nucleotides: 5. Germline CDR1 is SGHNT and CDR2 is YYREEE (reference sequence). The CDR3 extends over 14 amino acids. DNA for the CDR3: TGTGCCAGCAGCAGCAGGGGGCCGGACTATGGCTACACCTTC. Translating gives CASSSRGPDYGYTF.

The chain joins TRBV28 to TRBJ1-1; weak D call: TRBD1 (6 bases). Trimming cost V 4 bases and J 10 bases, with 19 bases left between them. This CDR3 has 14 amino acids. Germline V gene lookup returns CDR1 MDHEN and CDR2 SYDVKM. Written as DNA, the CDR3 is TGTGCCAGCAGTTACCAGGGGACATTTTCTGGAGCTTTCTTT. Translated, it gives CASSYQGTFSGAFF.

The gene calls are TRBV11-2 and TRBJ2-3; D gene unclear. This CDR3 region has 11 residues. Germline-derived CDR1 and CDR2 are SGHAT and FQNNGV. With 10 bases removed from V and 4 bases from J, the gap between germline ends came to 9 bases. CDR3 sequence (DNA): TGTGCCACCCAAATAGCAGATACGCAGTATTTT. As protein: CATQIADTQYF.

The chain has TRBV15 and TRBJ1-5, with D hard to call. This CDR3 has 12 residues. The germline V and J ends were trimmed by 8 bases and 9 bases, with 14 bases remaining between them. The germline CDR1 and CDR2 sequences are LNHNV and YYDKDF (reference sequence). The CDR3 loop is CATQEARWPQHF. The CDR3 nucleotides are TGTGCCACCCAGGAGGCCCGATGGCCCCAGCATTTT.

The rearrangement uses TRBV19 and TRBJ2-7; 9 bases align to TRBD1. Losses at the gene ends were 6 bases for V and 1 base for J; bases not matched to a gene: 4. Germline V gene data show CDR1 as LNHDA and CDR2 as SQIVND (reference sequence). The CDR3 contains 14 residues. CDR3 bases: TGTGCCAGTAGGAGGACAGGGGAATCCTACGAGCAGTACTTC. Its translation: CASRRTGESYEQYF. The full variable domain, completed using reference TRBV19 and TRBJ2-7, is DGGITQSPKYLFRKEGQNVTLSCEQNLNHDAMYWYRQDPGQGLRLIYYSQIVNDFQKGDIAEGYSVSREKKESFPLTVTSAQKNPTAFYLCASRRTGESYEQYFGPGTRLTVT.

This clone was detected a few times. The genes are TRBV7-9 and TRBJ2-5; D is undetermined. Germline assignment: CDR1 SEHNR and CDR2 FQNEAQ (reference sequence). The length of the CDR3 is 12 residues. The ends were cut back, 4 bases at V and 7 bases at J, with 10 bases in the middle. DNA of the CDR3: TGTGCCAGCAGCTCACTCATGATGACCCAGTACTTC. It encodes CASSSLMMTQYF.

The V gene is TRBV7-2, the J gene TRBJ1-1; 8 bases map to TRBD1. Trimming at V came to 5 bases and at J to 7 bases, leaving 6 bases not matched to a gene. The length of the CDR3 is 13 residues. Germline V gene sequence: CDR1 SGHTA, CDR2 FQGNSA. CDR3 sequence: CASSPATGDEAFF. CDR3 coding DNA: TGTGCCAGCAGCCCCGCGACAGGGGATGAAGCTTTCTTT.

The V call is TRBV5-4, the J call TRBJ2-7; the D is unclear. Germline V gene data show CDR1 as SGHNT and CDR2 as YYREEE (reference sequence). The CDR3 spans 14 residues. V was clipped by 4 bases and J by 5 bases, with 16 bases between them. The CDR3 coding sequence is TGTGCCAGCAGCCCCCTCCCCACTGAGGACGAGCAGTACTTC. It encodes CASSPLPTEDEQYF.

V is TRBV19 and J is TRBJ1-5; 7 positions agree with TRBD1. The CDR3 is 13 amino acids. The germline V gene has CDR1 LNHDA and CDR2 SQIVND (reference sequence). V shed 5 bases and J 6 bases; nucleotides not matched to a gene: 4. The CDR3 here is CASSDAGGQPQHF. The CDR3 region has the DNA TGTGCCAGTAGTGATGCAGGGGGTCAGCCCCAGCATTTT. Based on the CDR3 plus reference TRBV19 and TRBJ1-5, the full variable domain is DGGITQSPKYLFRKEGQNVTLSCEQNLNHDAMYWYRQDPGQGLRLIYYSQIVNDFQKGDIAEGYSVSREKKESFPLTVTSAQKNPTAFYLCASSDAGGQPQHFGDGTRLSIL.

The genes are TRBV7-9 and TRBJ1-2; D is possibly TRBD1 (5 bases). V was trimmed by 1 base and J by 4 bases, leaving 13 bases between them. Germline CDR1 reads SEHNR; CDR2 reads FQNEAQ (reference sequence). The CDR3 has 15 residues. CDR3 amino acids: CASSLVTGGSYGYTF. The CDR3 bases are TGTGCCAGCAGCTTAGTGACGGGGGGGAGCTATGGCTACACCTTC. Full variable domain (missing parts from reference TRBV7-9 and TRBJ1-2): DTGVSQNPRHKITKRGQNVTFRCDPISEHNRLYWYRQTLGQGPEFLTYFQNEAQLEKSRLLSDRFSAERPKGSFSTLEIQRTEQGDSAMYLCASSLVTGGSYGYTFGSGTRLTVV.

This rearrangement joins TRBV28 to TRBJ1-6; D may be TRBD1 (5 bases). V lost 7 bases and J lost 11, with 21 bases in between. The length of the CDR3 is 15 residues. Per germline, CDR1 MDHEN and CDR2 SYDVKM. The DNA for the CDR3 is TGTGCCAGCAACGAGTACCAGGGCAAGAATCCACCCCTCCACTTT. It is translated as CASNEYQGKNPPLHF.

The chain links TRBV18 to TRBJ2-3; 9 nucleotides align to TRBD2. V dropped 0 bases and J dropped 5; count of bases not matched to a gene: 6. The CDR3 length is 16 residues. Germline values: CDR1 KGHSH, CDR2 LQKENI. CDR3 amino acids: CASSPPLAGGRDTQYF. DNA for the CDR3: TGTGCCAGCTCACCACCCCTGGCGGGGGGGAGAGATACGCAGTATTTT.

The rearrangement uses TRBV2 and TRBJ1-2; no definite D call. Looked up from germline, CDR1 is SNHLY and CDR2 is FYNNEI. The CDR3 is 10 amino acids. DNA for the CDR3: TGTGCATCAGCTAACTATGGCTACACCTTC. Translated, it gives CASANYGYTF.

V gene TRBV6-1 combines with J gene TRBJ2-1; D might be TRBD2 (7 bases). The CDR3 contains 15 residues. The V gene's germline CDR1 is MNHNS and CDR2 SASEGT. The V and J ends lost 1 base and 8 bases respectively, with 15 bases between them. The DNA of the CDR3 is TGTGCCAGCAGTGAAGGTTCGGGGGGCCAAGATGAGCAGTTCTTC. Translating it yields CASSEGSGGQDEQFF.

The chain couples TRBV2 to TRBJ2-3; 8 bases line up with TRBD2. Germline V gene lookup returns CDR1 SNHLY and CDR2 FYNNEI. Trimming cost V 0 bases and J 4 bases; bases outside gene matches: 6. The CDR3 sequence is 16 residues long. As DNA, the CDR3 is TGTGCCAGCAGTGAAGCTGTACGGGGGGGGGCAGATACGCAGTATTTT. Protein product: CASSEAVRGGADTQYF.

This clone has a handful of counts. The chain has TRBV6-1 and TRBJ1-2; 8 bases fit TRBD1. J gave up 7 bases and V 1 base, and 5 bases lay outside the gene matches. Germline lookup yields CDR1 MNHNS and CDR2 SASEGT. This CDR3 is built from 14 residues. For the CDR3, the DNA is TGTGCCAGCAGTGAAGAAGCAGGGGGCTCTGGCTACACCTTC. Its translation: CASSEEAGGSGYTF.

The chain has TRBV15 and TRBJ2-7, with 7 bases identical to TRBD1. V gave up 3 bases and J gave up 3 bases; unmatched junction bases: 8. Germline CDR1 LNHNV, CDR2 YYDKDF (reference sequence). The length of the CDR3 is 15 residues. The CDR3 loop is CATSRGSGQSYEQYF. In DNA, the CDR3 is TGTGCCACCAGCAGGGGTTCGGGACAGAGCTACGAGCAGTACTTC.

V usage is TRBV6-1 and J usage is TRBJ1-1, with 10 bases identical to TRBD1. Per the germline V gene, CDR1 is MNHNS and CDR2 is SASEGT. V dropped 6 bases and J dropped 10; count of bases not matched to a gene: 5. The CDR3 runs to 12 residues. CDR3 residues: CASRGQGSAAFF. CDR3 sequence (DNA): TGTGCCAGCAGGGGACAGGGGTCGGCAGCTTTCTTT.